This record concerns one TCR beta chain sequence. Its antigen remains unknown. This sample was taken from a study of type 1 regulatory T cells. The overall study: T-allo10 is a Tr1-enriched, alloantigen-specific CD4 T cell product made in vitro.

TCRdb fed the reads into MiXCR, producing one record per CDR3 protein. The sample contains about 62,000 distinct CDR3 sequences, approximately 60% of which appear only once. The V and J ends lost 2 bases and 7 bases respectively, with 14 bases between them. CDR3 length: 13 amino acids. Germline V gives CDR1 SQVTM, CDR2 ANQGSEA. The clonotype comes from a human donor in good health. The sample taken for sequencing was cultured non-Tr1 T cells, either the whole culture or a sorted T cell fraction (not recorded which). The rearrangement links TRBV29-1 to TRBJ1-1, with D maybe TRBD1 (5 bases). Here the CDR3 reads CSVEWQVRGEAFF. The DNA of the CDR3 is TGCAGCGTTGAATGGCAGGTTAGGGGTGAAGCTTTCTTT.